One and the same sample provided the 13 T cell receptor beta chains below, sequenced in a study of PD-1 blockade in classical Hodgkin lymphoma. Each patient experienced a relapse that followed autologous stem cell transplantation, and brentuximab vedotin exposure varied. Assay: immunoSEQ multiplex PCR; the TCRdb copy retains only in-frame clones and omits some. The sample records roughly 11,000 clones, almost 85% being singletons. This material consisted of peripheral blood mononuclear cells (PBMCs), taken before the second cycle of nivolumab. The source of these receptors is a human donor with classical Hodgkin lymphoma.

CDR3: CASSPQGFSGELFF. The CDR3 DNA reads TGTGCCAGCAGTCCACAGGGGTTCTCCGGGGAGCTGTTTTTT. The rearrangement links TRBV2 to TRBJ2-2; TRBD1 agrees at 7 bases. The CDR3 is 14 residues long. Unmatched junction bases numbered 6, after V lost 5 bases and J lost 6 bases. Per germline, CDR1 SNHLY and CDR2 FYNNEI.

This clone was seen only a few times. CDR3 residues: CASTTGAGTDTQYF. The CDR3 DNA is TGTGCCAGCACCACGGGGGCCGGCACAGATACGCAGTATTTT. The V and J genes are TRBV9 and TRBJ2-3; D might be TRBD1 or TRBD2, each matching 6 bases. Germline values: CDR1 SGDLS, CDR2 YYNGEE. This CDR3 is built from 14 residues. Trimming took off 6 bases at V and 1 base at J, with 12 bases between the two ends.

The chain has TRBV5-1 and TRBJ2-6, with 8 bases matching TRBD2. The CDR3 is 21 residues long. The trim removed 4 bases at V and 3 bases at J, leaving 21 bases unmatched. CDR1 SGHRS and CDR2 YFSETQ come from the germline V gene. The CDR3 loop is CASSQRPAGGASLIGANVLTF. The CDR3 region has the DNA TGCGCCAGCAGCCAGCGCCCCGCCGGGGGGGCCTCCCTAATTGGGGCCAACGTCCTGACTTTC.

The rearrangement uses TRBV7-9 and TRBJ2-5; the match to TRBD1 covers 8 bases. CDR1 is SEHNR and CDR2 is FQNEAQ in the germline V gene (reference sequence). The junction had 15 bases not matched to a gene; V was cut back by 4 bases and J by 5 bases. The CDR3 sequence is 17 residues long. For the CDR3, the DNA is TGTGCCAGCAGCTCTTATTTCGGACAGGGCCTGAGGGAGACCCAGTACTTC. Amino acids: CASSSYFGQGLRETQYF.

The chain carries TRBV11-3 and TRBJ2-2, with D tentatively TRBD1 or TRBD2 (5 bases each). The length of the CDR3 is 15 residues. Germline assignment: CDR1 SGHNT and CDR2 YENEEA. V was pared by 1 base and J by 11 bases, with 17 bases between. The CDR3 region is CASSLGSGAPQELFF. The DNA for the CDR3 is TGTGCCAGCAGCTTAGGATCCGGGGCCCCCCAAGAGCTGTTTTTT.

The chain recombines TRBV9 with TRBJ2-1; TRBD1 is a possible D gene (6 bases). Per the germline V gene, CDR1 is SGDLS and CDR2 is YYNGEE. V lost 4 bases to trimming and J lost 8 bases, with 16 bases between them. The CDR3 spans 14 residues. CDR3 residues: CASSPPPQGDEQFF. The DNA for the CDR3 is TGTGCCAGCAGCCCACCCCCACAGGGTGATGAGCAGTTCTTC.

The rearrangement links TRBV19 to TRBJ2-7; D gene uncertain. The CDR3 runs 15 residues. CDR1 is LNHDA and CDR2 is SQIVND in the germline V gene (reference sequence). The V gene lost 3 bases and the J gene lost 2 bases, with 14 bases spanning the gap. The CDR3 DNA reads as TGTGCCAGTAGTATCGTCTTCGACGGTACCTACGAGCAGTACTTC. Amino acids: CASSIVFDGTYEQYF.

V usage is TRBV7-9 and J usage is TRBJ2-7; TRBD1 aligns across 7 bases. Germline values: CDR1 SEHNR, CDR2 FQNEAQ (reference sequence). The J segment lost 1 base and the V segment lost 4 bases, leaving 4 bases of the junction unmatched. This CDR3 region has 14 residues. CDR3 amino acids: CASSWNRGSYEQYF. CDR3 in DNA: TGTGCCAGCAGCTGGAACAGGGGTTCCTACGAGCAGTACTTC.

This rearrangement joins TRBV5-1 to TRBJ1-2, with D possibly TRBD1 on 5 matching bases. Trimming cost V 4 bases and J 8 bases, with 18 bases left between them. Germline CDR1 SGHRS, CDR2 YFSETQ. CDR3 size: 14 residues. The CDR3 DNA is TGCGCCAGCAGCACCTGGGACCGACTCGGGGGCTACACCTTC. Translating it yields CASSTWDRLGGYTF.

This clone has just a few counts. The chain employs TRBV5-6 and TRBJ1-2; D remains ambiguous. The CDR3 spans 12 residues. Per the germline V gene, CDR1 is SGHDT and CDR2 is YYEEEE. Trimming shortened V by 3 bases and J by 3 bases, and 6 bases separated the two germline ends. In DNA, the CDR3 is TGTGCCAGCAGCTCCCGGGACTATGGCTACACCTTC. This sequence encodes CASSSRDYGYTF.

A few counts support this clone. This chain connects TRBV28 to TRBJ2-7, with TRBD1 matching over 7 bases. V shed 5 bases and J 2 bases; nucleotides not matched to a gene: 6. The CDR3 has 14 amino acids. The V gene's germline CDR1 is MDHEN and CDR2 SYDVKM. The chain's CDR3 is CASSPNRGPYEQYF. Here the CDR3 DNA reads TGTGCCAGCAGTCCGAACAGGGGCCCCTACGAGCAGTACTTC.

This clone was observed once. The rearrangement joins TRBV7-2 to TRBJ2-7, with 7 positions matching TRBD2. The CDR3 covers 15 residues. Germline-derived CDR1 and CDR2 are SGHTA and FQGNSA. V shed 4 bases, J shed 0 bases, and the junction held 6 bases outside the gene matches. The CDR3 is CASSSYLADSYEQYF. Written as DNA, the CDR3 is TGTGCCAGCAGCTCCTATCTAGCGGACTCCTACGAGCAGTACTTC.

The chain employs TRBV7-9 and TRBJ2-5; D ambiguous. Germline CDR1 is SEHNR and CDR2 is FQNEAQ (reference sequence). The CDR3 length is 12 residues. V lost 5 bases, J lost 7 bases, and 11 bases lay in between. The CDR3 coding sequence is TGTGCCAGCAGCCTCTACACGGGGACCCAGTACTTC. It codes for CASSLYTGTQYF.